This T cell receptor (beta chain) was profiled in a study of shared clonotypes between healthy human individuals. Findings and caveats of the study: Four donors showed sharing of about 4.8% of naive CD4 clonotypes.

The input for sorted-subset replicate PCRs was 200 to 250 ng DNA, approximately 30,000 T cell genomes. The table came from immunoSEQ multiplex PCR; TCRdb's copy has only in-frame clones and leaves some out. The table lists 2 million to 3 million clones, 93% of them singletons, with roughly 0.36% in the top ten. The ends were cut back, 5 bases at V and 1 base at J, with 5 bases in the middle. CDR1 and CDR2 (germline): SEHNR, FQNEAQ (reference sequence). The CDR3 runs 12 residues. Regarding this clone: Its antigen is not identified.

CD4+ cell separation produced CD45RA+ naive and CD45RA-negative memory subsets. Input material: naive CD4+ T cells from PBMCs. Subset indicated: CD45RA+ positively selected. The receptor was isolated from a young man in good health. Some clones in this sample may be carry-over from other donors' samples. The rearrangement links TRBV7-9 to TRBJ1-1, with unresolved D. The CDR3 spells CASSHKNTEAFF. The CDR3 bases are TGTGCCAGCAGCCATAAGAACACTGAAGCTTTCTTT.